This T cell receptor beta chain is from a study of human T cells and chemical hapten exposure. Study as a whole: 2% DPC applied to a roughly 2 cm by roughly 2 cm arm area sensitized donors. Weekly administration of diphenylcyclopropenone to the scalp of patients continued throughout the roughly 25-week study.

TCRdb fed the RACE reads into MiXCR, producing one record per CDR3 protein. The sample comprises fewer than 50,000 distinct CDR3 sequences, 4% of which are singletons, and 26% rests with the top ten. Time point of the sample: patch test 1, 2 weeks after DPC sensitization. As for treatment: therapeutic diphenylcyclopropenone sensitization with weekly scalp DPC. Sequencing started from total RNA isolated from unfractionated whole blood. This clonotype was picked up many times. Germline CDR1 is DFQATT and CDR2 is SNEGSKA (reference sequence). The CDR3 covers 14 residues. V lost 3 bases and J lost 6; bases outside the gene matches: 6.

The sample consisted of whole blood, taken in connection with sensitization to the hapten diphenylcyclopropenone (DPC). V is TRBV20-1 and J is TRBJ2-1, with 9 bases that match TRBD2. The clonotype comes from a man aged 50-59 years with alopecia areata. Some clones in this sample may be carry-over from other donors' samples. CDR3 sequence reads: CSASRFSGGNEQFF. The CDR3 bases are TGCAGTGCTAGTCGCTTTAGCGGGGGCAATGAGCAGTTCTTC.